A selection of T cell receptor beta chains follows, all from one sample in a study of long-term antiretroviral therapy in people with HIV. The table came from immunoSEQ multiplex PCR; TCRdb's copy has only in-frame clones and leaves some out. The sample records approximately 14,000 clones, 75% to 85% being singletons. Sequencing used unsorted PBMCs, obtained 3.2 years before starting antiretroviral therapy. The receptors stem from a man aged 35-49 years with HIV. Both conserved end residues are part of each CDR3. The D gene is left open where the match is weak. The size entry is marked missing in some rows and otherwise reads once, few, many or a size class.

>TRBD2|TRBV11-3|TRBJ2-1|NA
CASSFLLAGGPDNEQFF
TGTGCCAGCAGCTTCCTTCTAGCGGGGGGGCCAGACAATGAGCAGTTCTTC
>TRBD1|TRBV7-9|TRBJ2-2|NA
CASSKTGLNTGELFF
TGTGCCAGCAGCAAGACAGGGCTTAACACCGGGGAGCTGTTTTTT
>NA|TRBV6-4|TRBJ2-2|NA
CASSDTSLGELFF
TGTGCCAGCAGTGACACTAGCCTCGGGGAGCTGTTTTTT
>TRBD1|TRBV19|TRBJ2-7|NA
CATRDRASSYEQYF
TGTGCCACCCGGGACAGGGCTAGCTCCTACGAGCAGTACTTC
>NA|TRBV18|TRBJ2-1|NA
CASSSKIYSYNEQFF
TGTGCCAGCTCTTCTAAAATATACTCCTACAATGAGCAGTTCTTC
>NA|TRBV5-6|TRBJ2-5|NA
CASSLSETQYF
TGTGCCAGCAGCTTAAGTGAGACCCAGTACTTC
>TRBD1|TRBV2|TRBJ1-1|NA
CASGEQGARNTEAFF
TGTGCCAGCGGGGAACAGGGGGCTAGGAACACTGAAGCTTTCTTT
>NA|TRBV5-1|TRBJ1-6|once
CASSLGREGSYNSPLHF
TGCGCCAGCAGCTTGGGCAGGGAGGGGTCCTATAATTCACCCCTCCACTTT
>NA|TRBV13|TRBJ2-5|NA
CASSLASGYGETQYF
TGTGCCAGCAGCTTAGCATCGGGGTACGGGGAGACCCAGTACTTC
>NA|TRBV9|TRBJ1-3|NA
CASSVGTLVASGNTIYF
TGTGCCAGCAGCGTAGGGACTCTAGTAGCCTCTGGAAACACCATATATTTT
>NA|TRBV18|TRBJ1-2|NA
CASSQDRSNYGYTF
TGTGCCAGCTCACAGGACAGATCTAACTATGGCTACACCTTC
>NA|TRBV19|TRBJ1-1|NA
CASSPQDLGEAFF
TGTGCCAGTAGTCCCCAGGATCTTGGTGAAGCTTTCTTT
>TRBD1|TRBV5-6|TRBJ2-1|NA
CASSLDGTGIYNEQFF
TGTGCCAGCAGCCTGGATGGGACAGGCATATACAATGAGCAGTTCTTC
>NA|TRBV12-1|TRBJ2-1|NA
CASSLRTGGYNEQFF
TGTGCCAGCAGCCTCCGGACAGGGGGTTACAATGAGCAGTTCTTC
>NA|TRBV7-8|TRBJ1-1|NA
CASSLEINGLEAFF
TGTGCCAGCAGCTTAGAAATTAACGGACTTGAAGCTTTCTTT
>TRBD1|TRBV19|TRBJ2-7|NA
CASRVTGVGASYEQYF
TGTGCCAGTAGGGTGACAGGGGTAGGGGCCTCGTACGAGCAGTACTTC
>TRBD1|TRBV30|TRBJ1-2|NA
CAWSGVRDRGLPYGYTF
TGTGCCTGGAGCGGAGTTAGGGACAGGGGGCTTCCCTATGGCTACACCTTC
>NA|TRBV7-8|TRBJ1-1|NA
CASSLSLWQGNTEAFF
TGTGCCAGCAGCTTATCTCTTTGGCAGGGGAACACTGAAGCTTTCTTT
>TRBD1|TRBV7-3|TRBJ2-7|NA
CASSSRDRDPYEQYF
TGTGCCAGCAGCTCCCGGGACAGAGATCCCTACGAGCAGTACTTC
>NA|TRBV9|TRBJ2-5|NA
CASSVEAGRETQYF
TGTGCCAGCAGCGTTGAGGCAGGGCGGGAGACCCAGTACTTC
>TRBD1|TRBV19|TRBJ1-5|few
CASSIRNRGRTISNQPQHF
TGTGCCAGTAGTATCCGAAACAGGGGGCGGACGATCTCTAATCAGCCCCAGCATTTT
>NA|TRBV10-3|TRBJ2-7|NA
CATQTGGSHEQYF
TGTGCCACCCAAACCGGAGGTTCGCACGAGCAGTACTTC
>NA|TRBV5-5|TRBJ2-5|NA
CASSLESGQETQYF
TGTGCCAGCAGCTTGGAGAGCGGCCAAGAGACCCAGTACTTC
>TRBD2|TRBV7-3|TRBJ2-1|NA
CASSLGAGGYNEQFF
TGTGCCAGCAGCTTAGGTGCGGGGGGTTACAATGAGCAGTTCTTC
>NA|TRBV7-3|TRBJ2-2|NA
CASSSTGTVNGELFF
TGTGCCAGCAGCTCCACCGGGACGGTGAACGGGGAGCTGTTTTTT
>NA|TRBV5-1|TRBJ2-5|NA
CASSLGRGKGETQYF
TGCGCCAGCAGCTTGGGGCGAGGGAAGGGGGAGACCCAGTACTTC
>TRBD1|TRBV19|TRBJ2-1|NA
CASSVTGSYNEQFF
TGTGCCAGTAGCGTGACAGGGTCCTACAATGAGCAGTTCTTC
>TRBD1|TRBV7-7|TRBJ1-2|few
CASSPPGQERAPGYTF
TGTGCCAGCAGCCCACCTGGACAGGAAAGAGCGCCTGGCTACACCTTC
>NA|TRBV7-3|TRBJ2-2|NA
CASSPGLVGGELFF
TGTGCCAGCAGCCCGGGGCTAGTAGGAGGGGAGCTGTTTTTT
>NA|TRBV10-3|TRBJ1-3|NA
CAISDGPRNTIYF
TGTGCCATCAGTGACGGGCCTAGAAACACCATATATTTT
>NA|TRBV4-1|TRBJ2-7|few
CASSPNIAYEQYF
TGCGCCAGCAGCCCGAATATAGCCTACGAGCAGTACTTC
>TRBD2|TRBV10-1|TRBJ2-2|NA
CASSLAGDTGELFF
TGCGCCAGCAGCCTAGCGGGGGACACCGGGGAGCTGTTTTTT
>TRBD1|TRBV29-1|TRBJ2-7|NA
CSVEDLGTGAYEQYF
TGCAGCGTTGAAGATCTCGGGACAGGGGCCTACGAGCAGTACTTC
>NA|TRBV10-3|TRBJ2-7|NA
CAISEGLEEEQYF
TGTGCCATCAGTGAGGGCCTCGAGGAGGAGCAGTACTTC
>NA|TRBV5-1|TRBJ1-1|once
CASSIQGNTEAFF
TGCGCCAGCAGCATTCAGGGAAACACTGAAGCTTTCTTT
>NA|TRBV19|TRBJ2-1|few
CASSIPTATEQFF
TGTGCCAGTAGTATACCTACGGCCACTGAGCAGTTCTTC
>NA|TRBV19|TRBJ1-1|medium-sized
CASSMEAGANVEAFF
TGTGCCAGTAGTATGGAGGCGGGGGCGAACGTTGAAGCTTTCTTT
>NA|TRBV6-5|TRBJ2-7|few
CAVLADREQYF
TGTGCCGTGTTAGCGGACAGGGAGCAGTACTTC
>TRBD2|TRBV11-2|TRBJ2-1|once
CASSSRLAGGYNEQFF
TGTGCCAGCAGCTCCCGACTAGCGGGGGGGTACAATGAGCAGTTCTTC
>NA|TRBV6-6|TRBJ2-7|NA
CASTKTETYEQYF
TGTGCCAGCACCAAAACAGAGACCTACGAGCAGTACTTC
>TRBD1|TRBV5-1|TRBJ1-1|NA
CASSFSGTGISPEAFF
TGCGCCAGCAGCTTTAGCGGGACAGGGATTAGCCCTGAAGCTTTCTTT